This TCR beta chain comes out of a study of CD8 T cells in Susac syndrome. The CDR3 extends over 12 amino acids. Trimming removed 2 bases at V and 9 bases at J, with 8 bases between. Germline V gene sequence: CDR1 MDHEN, CDR2 SYDVKM. CD8+ and CD4+ blood T cells underwent TCR beta sequencing. TEMRA cells were FACS-enriched, and CD8+ and CD4+ T cells were isolated negatively. An input of about 0.45 to 1 ug of RNA was subjected to reverse transcription using random hexamers. Amplification of TCR beta CDR3 was carried out by immunoSEQ multiplex PCR, which covered 54 Vbeta and 13 Jbeta segments. TCRdb re-called the immunoSEQ multiplex PCR reads with MiXCR, one entry per CDR3 protein. The data show about 300,000 distinct CDR3 sequences, approximately 85% seen once.

This receptor was obtained from a human donor with multiple sclerosis. The V and J genes are TRBV28 and TRBJ2-1; D possibly corresponds to TRBD1 (5 bases). The source material was CD8+ T cells from PBMCs. CDR3 in DNA: TGTGCCAGCAGTTTAGCAGGGTCTGAGCAGTTCTTC. Translation: CASSLAGSEQFF.